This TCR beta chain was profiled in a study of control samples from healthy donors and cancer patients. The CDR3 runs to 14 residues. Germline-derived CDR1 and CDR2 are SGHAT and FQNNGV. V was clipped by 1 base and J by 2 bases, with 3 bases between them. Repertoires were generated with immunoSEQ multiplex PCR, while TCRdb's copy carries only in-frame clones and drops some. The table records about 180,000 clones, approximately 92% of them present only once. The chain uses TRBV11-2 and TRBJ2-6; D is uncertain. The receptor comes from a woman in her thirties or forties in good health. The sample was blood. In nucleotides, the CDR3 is TGTGCCAGCAGCTTAGGGACTGGGGCCAACGTCCTGACTTTC. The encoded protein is CASSLGTGANVLTF.